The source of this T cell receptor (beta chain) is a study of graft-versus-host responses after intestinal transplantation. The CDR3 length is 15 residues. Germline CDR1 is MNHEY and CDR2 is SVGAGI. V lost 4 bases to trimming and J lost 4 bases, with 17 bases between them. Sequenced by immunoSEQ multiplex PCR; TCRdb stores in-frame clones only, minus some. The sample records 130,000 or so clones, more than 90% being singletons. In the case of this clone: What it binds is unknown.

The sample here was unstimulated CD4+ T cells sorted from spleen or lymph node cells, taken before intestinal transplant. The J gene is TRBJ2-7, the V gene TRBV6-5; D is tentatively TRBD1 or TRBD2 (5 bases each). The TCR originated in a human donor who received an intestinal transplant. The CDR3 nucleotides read TGTGCCAGCAGTTCACAGAACGGGACGCCTTACGAGCAGTACTTC. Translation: CASSSQNGTPYEQYF.